Described below is a single TCR beta chain sequence and its context. No antigen is known for it. Within one base of it there is no much larger clone, and no base qualities were kept. The CDR3 spans 13 residues, from the cysteine through the phenylalanine. The DNA shown is the 39-base CDR3, in frame from base 1. Reading the germline V gene (reference sequence) gives CDR1 MNHNY and CDR2 SVGAGI. Between the V and J ends, shortened by 4 bases and 8 bases respectively, the junction contains 14 bases. TCRbeta CDR3 regions were amplified from genomic DNA using the immunoSEQ Assay, a bias-controlled multiplex PCR. On the study's bioinformatics: The number of nucleated cells in each sample was estimated from the amplification of reference gene primers within the assay. To quantify the absolute abundance of each unique TCRbeta CDR3 rearrangement, sequence reads were collapsed and filtered. For each sample, productive Simpson clonality was calculated by taking the square root of Simpson's diversity index across productive rearrangements. TCRdb took over this immuneACCESS table, retaining in-frame rearrangements with V and J assigned. Such tables are incomplete; in checked studies, under half of the missing clones stem from an unresolved V gene, and the remainder is unexplained. The DNA was the basis for D and trimming; V, J and clone size are from that table. The sample table lists some 31,000 clones, about 92% of them with a count of one. The top ten clones comprise approximately 1% of the sample.

The data are from a study of blood T cell repertoires in COVID-19 (dated by TCRdb to 2019 to 2021). With respect to the entire study: Samples covering the acute and convalescent phases of COVID-19 were provided by collaborators in the United States, Italy and Spain. The material from the prospective study consisted of cDNA or gDNA derived from T cells, B-cell-depleted T cells, or PBMCs. Subjects who had been exposed to COVID-19, were actively infected with it, or had recovered from it provided the deeply sampled blood TCRbeta repertoires that made up the dataset. The repertoires were made available in a free public database intended to serve as a resource for research on the immune response to SARS-CoV-2. Samples came from the ongoing ImmuneRACE study (first 160 participants) plus 1,254 subjects from 6 global collaborators. A de-identified subject ID, COVID-19 status, age in years and sex were almost always included in the sample metadata. Where available, HLA class I and class II types were obtained from metadata supplied by the sample provider rather than from assay-based typing. Results and caveats for the whole study, not just this receptor: The amount of clinical and demographic metadata varied by source and participant and was provided uncurated.

The collaborating institutions used their own protocols to collect whole blood in K2EDTA tubes. Collaborator samples were shipped for TCRbeta analysis as frozen whole blood, isolated PBMCs, or DNA extracted from either sample type. The sample was peripheral blood. The receptor chain draws on TRBV6-6 and TRBJ1-2; TRBD1 is possibly the D segment (5 matching bases). This TCR came from a man between 70 and 80 years old with active or convalescent COVID-19. The nucleotide sequence reads TGTGCCAGCAGTTCCTACAGCCGGGGGGGCTACACCTTC. It is translated as CASSSYSRGGYTF.